This T cell receptor (beta chain) was sequenced in a study of T-cell reconstitution after alpha-beta-depleted transplantation in children. This clonotype was counted only a few times. Its specificity is not known. The CDR3 consists of 16 residues. The ends were cut back, 6 bases at V and 0 bases at J, with 17 bases in the middle. Germline values: CDR1 LGHDT, CDR2 YNNKEL (reference sequence). Study observations and caveats: After one year, T-cell counts and TCRbeta diversity mostly came from new T cells. Reportedly, only several hundred clones from non-depleted graft cells drove alpha-beta T-cell counts at about two months.

Preparation of the TCRbeta library was carried out with unique molecular identifiers. TCRdb redid the calling of the PCR reads with MiXCR, one entry per CDR3 protein. This table holds fewer than 1 million distinct CDR3 sequences, 15% to 20% found once. This chain connects TRBV3-1 to TRBJ1-1; D not certain. The starting material was PBMCs, mostly from graft donor cells, obtained 360 days after TCRalphabeta/CD19-depleted stem cell transplant. The clonotype originates from a male patient younger than 18 who had a stem cell transplant for acute lymphoblastic leukemia, so the T cells may come from the graft donor. CDR3 in DNA: TGTGCCAGCAGTGAAACGGGTGACCTGATGAACACTGAAGCTTTCTTT. Its translation: CASSETGDLMNTEAFF.